Presented here are 29 T cell receptor beta chains from one specimen sequenced in a study of patients with pleural tuberculosis. TCRdb processed the reads anew with MiXCR; each CDR3 protein has one entry. Found here are about 29,000 distinct CDR3 sequences, more than 15% of them singletons; the top ten hold 3% to 4%. The specimen was peripheral blood. These receptors originate from a human donor with pleural tuberculosis.

As concerns this clonotype: This could be a read error, since a much larger clone is one nucleotide away. The chain recombines TRBV30 with TRBJ1-1; D is possibly TRBD1 (6 bases). Per germline, CDR1 GTSNPN and CDR2 SVGIG (reference sequence). CDR3 length: 17 residues. The V end was cut by 2 bases, the J end by 5 bases, with 24 bases between. CDR3 in DNA: TGTGCCTGGAGTCGGGTAACGTCAGGGGCTTGGAGGACTGAAGCTTTCTTT. Its protein product is CAWSRVTSGAWRTEAFF.

Ten or more counts support this clonotype. The V gene is TRBV20-1, the J gene TRBJ2-7, with TRBD1 matching 7 bases. J gave up 0 bases and V 6 bases, and 5 bases lay outside the gene matches. This CDR3 spans 13 amino acids. Germline CDR1 is DFQATT and CDR2 is SNEGSKA (reference sequence). The CDR3 sequence: CSAPGQSSYEQYF. CDR3 bases: TGCAGTGCGCCGGGACAGAGCTCCTACGAGCAGTACTTC.

This clonotype was counted ten times or more. The V gene is TRBV14, the J gene TRBJ1-6; D uncertain. V shed 0 bases and J shed 0 bases, with 3 bases lying between them. CDR3 length: 15 amino acids. Germline assignment: CDR1 SGHDN and CDR2 FVKESK. Here the CDR3 reads CASSQESSYNSPLHF. For the CDR3, the DNA is TGTGCCAGCAGCCAAGAAAGCTCCTATAATTCACCCCTCCACTTT. Supplemented by reference TRBV14 and TRBJ1-6, the full variable domain reads EAGVTQFPSHSVIEKGQTVTLRCDPISGHDNLYWYRRVMGKEIKFLLHFVKESKQDESGMPNNRFLAERTGGTYSTLKVQPAELEDSGVYFCASSQESSYNSPLHFGNGTRLTVT.

This clonotype was recorded at least ten times. V usage is TRBV7-9 and J usage is TRBJ1-1; TRBD1 aligns across 7 bases. This CDR3 comprises 17 residues. Germline-derived CDR1 and CDR2 are SEHNR and FQNEAQ (reference sequence). Trimming cost V 0 bases and J 6 bases; bases outside gene matches: 13. CDR3 bases: TGTGCCAGCAGCTTAGCGGTCTTACAGGGGAGAAACGCTGAAGCTTTCTTT. Translated: CASSLAVLQGRNAEAFF. Using reference TRBV7-9 and TRBJ1-1 for the parts outside the CDR3, the full variable domain is DTGVSQNPRHKITKRGQNVTFRCDPISEHNRLYWYRQTLGQGPEFLTYFQNEAQLEKSRLLSDRFSAERPKGSFSTLEIQRTEQGDSAMYLCASSLAVLQGRNAEAFFGQGTRLTVV.

This clonotype was detected many times. The J gene is TRBJ2-7, the V gene TRBV6-1; D possibly corresponds to TRBD2 (6 bases). This CDR3 region has 14 residues. Looked up from germline, CDR1 is MNHNS and CDR2 is SASEGT. With 5 bases removed from V and 0 bases from J, the gap between germline ends came to 11 bases. The CDR3, as DNA: TGTGCCAGCAGTCTAGGGACTCGCTCCTACGAGCAGTACTTC. Protein sequence: CASSLGTRSYEQYF.

This clonotype occurred many times. The chain is built from TRBV7-2 and TRBJ1-6, with unresolved D. V shed 5 bases and J shed 8 bases, with 13 bases lying between them. CDR3 length equals 14 residues. Germline V lookup: CDR1 SGHTA, CDR2 FQGNSA. This CDR3 reads CASSPFRWDSPLHF. The CDR3 DNA reads as TGTGCCAGCAGCCCATTTCGGTGGGATTCACCCCTCCACTTT.

This chain connects TRBV5-1 to TRBJ2-4; D is perhaps TRBD2 (5 bases). The CDR3 contains 14 residues. Trimming left V 4 bases short and J 7 bases short, with 15 bases between. CDR1 and CDR2 from the germline V gene are SGHRS and YFSETQ. CDR3 in amino acids: CASSQDPGENIQYF. The CDR3 nucleotides are TGCGCCAGCAGCCAAGACCCCGGGGAGAACATTCAGTACTTC.

This clonotype showed up just once. This may be a read error, as it is one base from a much larger clone. V is TRBV30 and J is TRBJ1-1, with TRBD1 as a possible D gene (5 bases). This CDR3 region has 13 residues. CDR1 is GTSNPN, CDR2 SVGIG, per germline (reference sequence). Trimming removed 5 bases from V and 0 bases from J, with 10 bases in between. Here the CDR3 reads CAWGVQVNTEAFF. In DNA form, the CDR3 reads TGTGCCTGGGGCGTACAGGTGAACACTGAAGCTTTCTTT.

This clonotype was seen many times. The rearrangement links TRBV2 to TRBJ2-5, with 7 bases aligning to TRBD1. CDR1 SNHLY and CDR2 FYNNEI come from the germline V gene. There are 12 residues in the CDR3. Trimming cost V 6 bases and J 5 bases; bases outside gene matches: 3. CDR3 nucleotides: TGTGCCAGCAGGCTCAGGGGGGAGACCCAGTACTTC. The encoded protein is CASRLRGETQYF. The variable domain in full, completed from reference TRBV2 and TRBJ2-5, reads EPEVTQTPSHQVTQMGQEVILRCVPISNHLYFYWYRQILGQKVEFLVSFYNNEISEKSEIFDDQFSVERPDGSNFTLKIRSTKLEDSAMYFCASRLRGETQYFGPGTRLLVL.

This clonotype occurred many times. CDR3 in DNA: TGCGCCAGCAGCCAAGGACTAGCGATGCACGAGCAGTACTTC. The encoded protein is CASSQGLAMHEQYF. The chain joins TRBV4-1 to TRBJ2-7; 8 nucleotides align to TRBD2. CDR1 and CDR2 (germline): MGHRA, YSYEKL. The CDR3 loop spans 14 amino acids. J lost 5 bases, V lost 1 base, and 4 bases had no gene match.

This clonotype was observed at least ten times. The rearrangement joins TRBV27 to TRBJ2-2; possible D gene TRBD1, 6 bases. This CDR3 contains 14 residues. Trimming stripped 1 base from V and 7 bases from J, with 10 bases between. Germline V gene sequence: CDR1 MNHEY, CDR2 SMNVEV (reference sequence). CDR3 sequence reads: CASSLYRESGELFF. Here the CDR3 DNA reads TGTGCCAGCAGTTTATACAGGGAGAGCGGGGAGCTGTTTTTT.

This clonotype was counted many times. The rearrangement uses TRBV12-3 or TRBV12-4 and TRBJ1-1; D not resolved. This CDR3 is built from 12 residues. Trimming removed 7 bases at V and 1 base at J, with 7 bases between. Written as DNA, the CDR3 is TGTGCCAGCAACCTGAGGAACACTGAAGCTTTCTTT. Translating it yields CASNLRNTEAFF.

The CDR3 nucleotides are TGTGCCAGCAGCTCCACAGGGGGATTCGATCTTGACTACGAGCAGTACTTC. Translating it yields CASSSTGGFDLDYEQYF. The chain is built from TRBV11-2 and TRBJ2-7, with 8 bases that match TRBD1. Losses at the gene ends were 4 bases for V and 3 bases for J; bases not matched to a gene: 14. The CDR3 spans 17 residues. Germline V lookup: CDR1 SGHAT, CDR2 FQNNGV.

Notes on this clonotype: The junction departs from germline at one end; a sequencing error may be responsible. The V gene is TRBV29-1, the J gene TRBJ2-2, with D possibly TRBD2 on 5 matching bases. The CDR3 has 13 amino acids. CDR1 and CDR2 from the germline V gene are SQVTM and ANQGSEA. CDR3 sequence reads: CSIVDSNTGELFF. DNA of the CDR3: TGCAGCATTGTCGATTCGAACACCGGGGAGCTGTTTTTC.

This clonotype has a count of ten or more. The chain has TRBV28 and TRBJ1-2; D is ambiguous. This CDR3 comprises 12 residues. CDR1 and CDR2 (germline): MDHEN, SYDVKM. V was cut by 2 bases and J by 8 bases, with 9 bases left in between. The CDR3 reads CASSLDKGGYTF. CDR3 DNA: TGTGCCAGCAGTTTAGACAAAGGCGGCTACACCTTC.

J is TRBJ2-3 and V is TRBV27; 12 bases match TRBD2. This CDR3 contains 17 residues. In germline, CDR1 is MNHEY, CDR2 SMNVEV (reference sequence). Trimming cost V 4 bases and J 0 bases; bases outside gene matches: 5. CDR3 region: CASSWTGLAGSTDTQYF. The CDR3 DNA reads as TGTGCCAGCAGTTGGACAGGACTAGCGGGAAGCACAGATACGCAGTATTTT.

This clonotype appeared many times. The rearrangement links TRBV18 to TRBJ2-7; TRBD1 agrees at 10 bases. V was clipped by 6 bases and J by 7 bases; unmatched bases: 9. This CDR3 spans 14 amino acids. The germline V gene has CDR1 KGHSH and CDR2 LQKENI. The CDR3 protein is CASSTDRGLGEQYF. DNA for the CDR3: TGTGCCAGCTCGACCGACAGGGGGCTCGGAGAGCAGTACTTC.

This clonotype was counted only a few times. The CDR3 DNA is TGTGCCAGCAGCTTGTGGTTAGCCATCTATGGCTACACCTTC. It codes for CASSLWLAIYGYTF. The V and J genes are TRBV5-6 and TRBJ1-2; the D is unclear. The CDR3 is 14 amino acids. Trimming left V 1 base short and J 4 bases short, with 11 bases between. Germline CDR1 reads SGHDT; CDR2 reads YYEEEE.

V usage is TRBV19 and J usage is TRBJ2-3; tentatively, D is TRBD1 or TRBD2 (5 bases each). The germline V gene has CDR1 LNHDA and CDR2 SQIVND (reference sequence). This CDR3 is 12 amino acids long. DNA of the CDR3: TGTGTCGGTAGTGAGGGGACAGATACGCAGTATTTT. It codes for CVGSEGTDTQYF.

This clonotype was counted ten times or more. V and J are TRBV7-2 and TRBJ2-2, with 9 bases identical to TRBD1. The CDR3 runs 16 residues. V was clipped by 3 bases and J by 7 bases; unmatched bases: 9. Germline CDR1 SGHTA, CDR2 FQGNSA. The CDR3 is CASSFGQGTSIGELFF. As DNA, the CDR3 is TGTGCCAGCAGCTTCGGACAGGGGACCTCAATCGGGGAGCTGTTTTTT. Combining the CDR3 with reference TRBV7-2 and TRBJ2-2 gives the whole variable domain GAGVSQSPSNKVTEKGKDVELRCDPISGHTALYWYRQSLGQGLEFLIYFQGNSAPDKSGLPSDRFSAERTGGSVSTLTIQRTQQEDSAVYLCASSFGQGTSIGELFFGEGSRLTVL.

Many counts were recorded for this clonotype. The gene calls are TRBV7-3 and TRBJ1-6; TRBD1 might be the D (6 bases). This CDR3 has 16 amino acids. V was trimmed by 1 base and J by 9 bases, leaving 16 bases between them. The germline gives CDR1 SGHTA, CDR2 FQGTGA. This chain's CDR3 is CASSLKGQGTGSPLHF. The DNA of the CDR3 is TGTGCCAGCAGCTTAAAGGGGCAGGGGACGGGTTCACCCCTCCACTTT.

By share of the sample, this clonotype is medium-sized. The chain couples TRBV20-1 to TRBJ1-2; D is unclear. This CDR3 contains 12 residues. The germline V gene encodes CDR1 DFQATT and CDR2 SNEGSKA (reference sequence). Trimming removed 3 bases from V and 4 bases from J, with 9 bases in between. This CDR3 reads CSASGLVYGYTF. In DNA, the CDR3 is TGCAGTGCTAGCGGATTAGTCTATGGCTACACCTTC.

This clonotype was counted ten times or more. The J gene is TRBJ2-3, the V gene TRBV7-9, with 11 positions matching TRBD2. CDR3 length: 17 amino acids. Germline V gene data show CDR1 as SEHNR and CDR2 as FQNEAQ (reference sequence). V dropped 5 bases and J dropped 2; count of bases not matched to a gene: 9. The chain's CDR3 is CASSPTGTSGFTDTQYF. The CDR3 coding sequence is TGTGCCAGCAGCCCTACCGGGACTAGCGGCTTCACAGATACGCAGTATTTT.

Comments on this clonotype: This may be a read error, as it is one base from a much larger clone. Written as DNA, the CDR3 is TGTGCCAGCAGCTCTCCCAAAGAGGCCCAGTACTTC. This translates into CASSSPKEAQYF. The chain uses TRBV5-4 and TRBJ2-5; D is ambiguous. CDR1 and CDR2 from the germline V gene are SGHNT and YYREEE (reference sequence). This CDR3 comprises 12 residues.

This chain connects TRBV15 to TRBJ1-2, with 7 nucleotides matching TRBD1. The CDR3 is 12 amino acids. Trimming at V came to 3 bases and at J to 8 bases, leaving 3 bases not matched to a gene. The germline V gene encodes CDR1 LNHNV and CDR2 YYDKDF (reference sequence). For the CDR3, the DNA is TGTGCCACCAGCAGTGGACAGGACGGCTACACCTTC. Protein: CATSSGQDGYTF.

This clonotype was seen repeatedly, ten times or more. The chain is built from TRBV5-4 and TRBJ2-5; D gene unclear. Germline-derived CDR1 and CDR2 are SGHNT and YYREEE (reference sequence). V was cut by 5 bases and J by 2 bases, with 19 bases left in between. The CDR3 consists of 16 residues. The CDR3 DNA is TGTGCCAGCAGTCGTTCCGTCCAAACCGGGCAAGAGACCCAGTACTTC. Its translation is CASSRSVQTGQETQYF.

About this clonotype itself: One end of the junction does not line up with germline, which may come from a read error. V is TRBV20-1 and J is TRBJ1-5, with D uncertain. The CDR3 is 13 residues long. CDR1 is DFQATT, CDR2 SNEGSKA, per germline (reference sequence). CDR3 DNA sequence: TGCAGTGCTAGATACGGAAGCAGTCAGCCCCGGCATTTT. It encodes CSARYGSSQPRHF.

This clonotype was counted many times. The chain couples TRBV7-6 to TRBJ2-1; perhaps D is TRBD1 or TRBD2 (5 bases each). Trimming pared 5 bases from V and 6 bases from J, leaving 17 bases between. CDR1 is SGHVS, CDR2 FNYEAQ, per germline. This CDR3 region has 15 residues. This CDR3 reads CASSPGRGVGNEQFF. The CDR3 region has the DNA TGTGCCAGCAGCCCGGGTAGGGGAGTGGGCAATGAGCAGTTCTTC.

This clonotype is medium-sized (0.01 to 0.1%) by share. The CDR3 DNA reads TGCAGTGCTACGAGGGACAGCGTAAACTATGGCTACACCTTC. This codes for CSATRDSVNYGYTF. This sequence joins TRBV20-1 and TRBJ1-2, with 7 bases aligning to TRBD1. The CDR3 has 14 residues. From germline, CDR1 is DFQATT and CDR2 SNEGSKA (reference sequence). V shed 4 bases, J shed 2 bases, and the junction held 7 bases outside the gene matches.